These T cell receptor beta chains were read from a single sample in a study of Ad26.COV2.S vaccination and SARS-CoV-2 variants. Sequencing used immunoSEQ multiplex PCR; TCRdb keeps in-frame clones, though not all of them. Of approximately 97,000 clones in the sample, around 80% were seen once. The sequenced sample was peripheral blood, obtained after recovery from COVID-19. These receptors came from a human donor who had recovered from COVID-19. Each CDR3 is given with its conserved first and last residue. The D gene is left open where the match is weak. Not all rows give a size; the values are once, few, many and, for expanded clones, a class.

CDR3 DNA	CDR3 protein	J gene	V gene	D gene	clone size
TGTGCCAGCAGCCAGGGGACGGCTGAAGCTTTCTTT	CASSQGTAEAFF	TRBJ1-1	TRBV7-2	.	once
TGTGCCAGCAGCTTAGTAGACTGGGAGGGGAATACGCAGTATTTT	CASSLVDWEGNTQYF	TRBJ2-3	TRBV7-2	TRBD2	.
TGTGCCAGCAGCTTGGTTGGCCCGGGCGCTGAAGCTTTCTTT	CASSLVGPGAEAFF	TRBJ1-1	TRBV5-4	.	.
TGTGCCAGCAGTTTGCTGGGAACGGGGGAGCAGTACTTC	CASSLLGTGEQYF	TRBJ2-7	TRBV12-3/TRBV12-4	.	.
TGTGCCAGCAGCCAAGCCCCCCGAGCAGGGGCCAACACTGAAGCTTTCTTT	CASSQAPRAGANTEAFF	TRBJ1-1	TRBV3-1/TRBV3-2	.	once
TGCGCCAGCAGACCTAACGGGACAGTCAGCTCCTACAATGAGCAGTTCTTC	CASRPNGTVSSYNEQFF	TRBJ2-1	TRBV5-1	TRBD1	few
TGCGCCAGCAGTGACCAGGGAATGAATCGGGACTATGGCTACACCTTC	CASSDQGMNRDYGYTF	TRBJ1-2	TRBV10-2	.	few
TGTGCCAGCAGTAAGGGACGCACAGATACGCAGTATTTT	CASSKGRTDTQYF	TRBJ2-3	TRBV12-3/TRBV12-4	.	.
TGTGCCTGGAGCTTGGACCCTCGGCTTAGTGCAGATACGCAGTATTTT	CAWSLDPRLSADTQYF	TRBJ2-3	TRBV30	.	.
TGTGCCAGCAGCTACACTGGGAACCAAGAGACCCAGTACTTC	CASSYTGNQETQYF	TRBJ2-5	TRBV5-4	.	.
TGTGCCAGTAGTATTTCGACAGGGGGTCTAGATACGCAGTATTTT	CASSISTGGLDTQYF	TRBJ2-3	TRBV19	TRBD1	.
TGTGCCAGCAGCCTACAGGGGTTTTACGAGCAGTACTTC	CASSLQGFYEQYF	TRBJ2-7	TRBV3-1/TRBV3-2	TRBD1	.
TGTGCCAGCTCCGGCACCGGGGAGCTGTTTTTT	CASSGTGELFF	TRBJ2-2	TRBV2	.	.
TGTGGCACCGGGACAGGCAATCAGCCCCAGCATTTT	CGTGTGNQPQHF	TRBJ1-5	TRBV6-5	TRBD1	.
TGCGCCAGCAGCTTGGTAGTCCAGAACAATGAGCAGTTCTTC	CASSLVVQNNEQFF	TRBJ2-1	TRBV5-1	.	.
TGTGCCAGCAGCGCCGGACTAGCGGGGGTTAATGAGCAGTTCTTC	CASSAGLAGVNEQFF	TRBJ2-1	TRBV7-2	TRBD2	large
TGTGCCAGCAGCCCTTTCTTGGGGTTGGGAGATAATTCACCCCTCCACTTT	CASSPFLGLGDNSPLHF	TRBJ1-6	TRBV4-2	.	.
TGCGCCAGCAGCTTGGTGGGCAGGTCGGATTCACCCCTCCACTTT	CASSLVGRSDSPLHF	TRBJ1-6	TRBV5-1	.	few
TGTGCCAGCAGCCAAGAGGGACTAGTGCGGGAGACCCAGTACTTC	CASSQEGLVRETQYF	TRBJ2-5	TRBV3-1/TRBV3-2	TRBD2	.
TGCGCCAGCAGCCATATGACTAGCGGGGGGAAGTCCTACACCGGGGAGCTGTTTTTT	CASSHMTSGGKSYTGELFF	TRBJ2-2	TRBV4-1	TRBD2	.
TGCAGCGTTGAAAGGGGTGTCGGGGGTAGTAACTATGGCTACACCTTC	CSVERGVGGSNYGYTF	TRBJ1-2	TRBV29-1	.	.
TGTGCCAGCAGTGGGTCGGGCAATCAGCCCCAGCATTTT	CASSGSGNQPQHF	TRBJ1-5	TRBV2	.	.
TGTGCCAGCAGCCCGAGGGGCGGTCCCTACGAGCAGTACTTC	CASSPRGGPYEQYF	TRBJ2-7	TRBV3-1/TRBV3-2	.	.
TGCAGTGCTTTTACAACTGAAGCTTTCTTT	CSAFTTEAFF	TRBJ1-1	TRBV20-1	.	.
TGTGCCAGCTCACCTCTCGAGGGGGGGGGAATAGCTGAGCAGTTCTTC	CASSPLEGGGIAEQFF	TRBJ2-1	TRBV18	.	.
TGTGCTAGTGCCCCGTCGGGGGCGGGGACCCAGTACTTC	CASAPSGAGTQYF	TRBJ2-5	TRBV12-5	.	once
TGTGCCAGCAGCTTAGGGGGGAACATGAACACTGAAGCTTTCTTT	CASSLGGNMNTEAFF	TRBJ1-1	TRBV7-3	.	.
.	CASSRGVGQGTFF	TRBJ2-1	TRBV28	.	few
TGTGCCAGCAGCGCCGGAGAGGACAGGGGGAATGAAAAACTGTTTTTT	CASSAGEDRGNEKLFF	TRBJ1-4	TRBV9	TRBD1	.
TGTGCCAGCAGTACTCCGGACAGGGTCACTGAAGCTTTCTTT	CASSTPDRVTEAFF	TRBJ1-1	TRBV28	TRBD1	.
TGTGCCATCACCAAGGGACAGGACACAGATACGCAGTATTTT	CAITKGQDTDTQYF	TRBJ2-3	TRBV10-3	TRBD1	.
TGTGCCAGCAGCCCCCACCTAAACTATGGCTACACCTTC	CASSPHLNYGYTF	TRBJ1-2	TRBV6-2/TRBV6-3	.	.
TGTGCCAGCAGCTTGGATGGGGGCGCAAGTAATGAAAAACTGTTTTTT	CASSLDGGASNEKLFF	TRBJ1-4	TRBV5-4	.	.
TGTGCCAGCAGCCCTAGGGGGGATACGCAGTATTTT	CASSPRGDTQYF	TRBJ2-3	TRBV11-2	.	.
TGTGCCACCAGTGATAGGTTCTCTTGGACTAGAAACACCGGGGAGCTGTTTTTT	CATSDRFSWTRNTGELFF	TRBJ2-2	TRBV24-1	TRBD2	.
TGTGCCAGCAGTTACAGCAATCAGCCCCAGCATTTT	CASSYSNQPQHF	TRBJ1-5	TRBV27	.	.
TGTGCCAGCAGAAAAGACAACACTGAAGCTTTCTTT	CASRKDNTEAFF	TRBJ1-1	TRBV2	.	.
TGCGCCAGCAGTAGTCAGGCCCGGGGCTCAAATGAAAAACTGTTTTTT	CASSSQARGSNEKLFF	TRBJ1-4	TRBV5-1	.	few
TGTGCCAGCAGCCCTACCGCGGGGGGGACAGAGACCCAGTACTTC	CASSPTAGGTETQYF	TRBJ2-5	TRBV3-1/TRBV3-2	TRBD2	.
TGCAGTGGGACGGGGAACACTGAAGCTTTCTTT	CSGTGNTEAFF	TRBJ1-1	TRBV20-1	.	.
TGTGCCAGCAGTCTGGGGGGGTCCCAGCCCCAGCATTTT	CASSLGGSQPQHF	TRBJ1-5	TRBV7-9	.	few
TGTGCCAGCAGCCCCGGGACTCGGCTAGATACGCAGTATTTT	CASSPGTRLDTQYF	TRBJ2-3	TRBV11-3	.	.
TGTGCCAGCAGCATCCGACTAGCCGGCGAGCAGTACTTC	CASSIRLAGEQYF	TRBJ2-7	TRBV7-9	TRBD2	.
TGTGCCAGCAGCCTCCAGCCGACAGGGTTTGGAAACACCATATATTTT	CASSLQPTGFGNTIYF	TRBJ1-3	TRBV11-1	TRBD1	.
TGTGCCAGCAGTGAGGGTTCGACGAGAACCGCCAATGAGCAGTTCTTC	CASSEGSTRTANEQFF	TRBJ2-1	TRBV2	.	.
TGTGCCTGGAGTGTACCATCCCTAGCCAAAAACATTCAGTACTTC	CAWSVPSLAKNIQYF	TRBJ2-4	TRBV30	.	.
TGTGCCAGCAGTAGCTATAGGTATGGCTACACCTTC	CASSSYRYGYTF	TRBJ1-2	TRBV7-9	.	.
TGTGCCAGCAGTTTGTTGAACACTGAAGCTTTCTTT	CASSLLNTEAFF	TRBJ1-1	TRBV28	.	.